This is a list of T cell receptor beta chains from one sample in a study of blood T cell repertoires in COVID-19. The data were produced by immunoSEQ multiplex PCR, yet TCRdb's version contains in-frame clones alone and is incomplete. The sample yields 350,000 to 450,000 clones, around 90% seen once. The source material was peripheral blood. These receptors all come from a man aged 35 to 55 with acute or convalescent COVID-19. Both conserved end residues are part of each CDR3. A D gene is named only where the DNA matches it firmly. Size tells how often a clone was seen (once, few, many) or the class of an expanded clone, and some rows leave it out.

TRBJ2-3 NA TRBV24-1 TRBD2 CATSDPSGSPDTQYF TGTGCCACCAGTGATCCCAGCGGGAGTCCAGATACGCAGTATTTT
TRBJ1-2 few TRBV10-1 TRBD1 CASSESTRSCGTGPKVALGYGYTF TGCGCCAGCAGTGAGTCGACCAGGTCCTGTGGGACAGGGCCGAAAGTCGCGCTAGGGTATGGCTACACCTTC
TRBJ2-3 NA TRBV27 TRBD1 CASSLSRGRSDRAHVDTQYF TGTGCCAGCAGTTTATCAAGGGGTAGGAGCGACAGGGCCCATGTGGATACGCAGTATTTT
TRBJ2-3 NA TRBV19 NA CASSIAGGTDTQYF TGTGCCAGTAGTATAGCGGGTGGCACAGATACGCAGTATTTT
TRBJ2-1 NA TRBV3-1/TRBV3-2 TRBD1 CASSQESGGSYNEQFF TGTGCCAGCAGCCAAGAGTCAGGGGGCTCCTACAATGAGCAGTTCTTC
TRBJ1-2 NA TRBV2 NA CASQKGMEGGYTF TGTGCCAGCCAAAAAGGGATGGAGGGTGGCTACACCTTC
TRBJ2-7 once TRBV9 TRBD2 CASSVGLAGSYEQYF TGTGCCAGCAGCGTAGGACTAGCGGGATCCTACGAGCAGTACTTC
TRBJ1-1 NA TRBV12-3/TRBV12-4 NA CASSADRGAEAFF TGTGCCAGCAGCGCCGACAGAGGCGCTGAAGCTTTCTTT
TRBJ1-5 NA TRBV10-3 NA CAISEPIGGGNQPQHF TGTGCCATCAGTGAGCCCATCGGGGGGGGCAATCAGCCCCAGCATTTT
TRBJ1-2 few TRBV5-1 TRBD1 CASSVTGVNYGYTF TGCGCCAGCAGCGTAACAGGGGTGAACTATGGCTACACCTTC
TRBJ2-2 few TRBV9 NA CASSVVASNTGELFF TGTGCCAGCAGCGTAGTGGCCTCGAACACCGGGGAGCTGTTTTTT
TRBJ2-1 NA TRBV5-1 TRBD2 CASSPTSGGYNEQFF TGCGCCAGCAGCCCGACTAGCGGGGGCTACAATGAGCAGTTCTTC
TRBJ1-1 NA TRBV4-2 NA CASSQGSGLNTEAFF TGTGCCAGCAGCCAAGGATCAGGGCTGAACACTGAAGCTTTCTTT
TRBJ2-5 once TRBV5-1 TRBD1 CASSPGTGGQETQYF TGCGCCAGCAGCCCGGGGACAGGGGGCCAAGAGACCCAGTACTTC
TRBJ2-3 NA TRBV5-1 NA CASSLSGSTDTQYF TGCGCCAGCAGCTTGAGCGGGAGCACAGATACGCAGTATTTT
TRBJ2-7 NA TRBV12-3/TRBV12-4 NA CASSRRKTYEQYF TGTGCCAGCAGCCGCAGGAAAACCTACGAGCAGTACTTC
TRBJ1-1 NA TRBV27 TRBD1 CASRLTGGAEAFF TGTGCCAGCAGACTGACAGGGGGCGCTGAAGCTTTCTTT
TRBJ1-6 NA TRBV7-8 TRBD1 CASSTTGTENSPLHF TGTGCCAGCAGCACTACCGGGACAGAAAATTCACCCCTCCACTTT
TRBJ2-2 NA TRBV7-3 NA CASSANQGLTGELFF TGTGCCAGCAGTGCAAACCAGGGTTTGACCGGGGAGCTGTTTTTT
TRBJ1-5 NA TRBV30 TRBD1 CAWSVLRGHRGHQPQHF TGTGCCTGGAGTGTACTACGTGGACACAGGGGGCATCAGCCCCAGCATTTT
TRBJ1-6 NA TRBV28 TRBD1 CAGGTESYNSPLHF TGTGCCGGGGGGACAGAAAGTTATAATTCACCCCTCCACTTT
TRBJ1-2 NA TRBV4-3 TRBD1 CASSQDRGRGFGYTF TGCGCCAGCAGCCAAGATAGAGGCAGGGGGTTTGGCTACACCTTC
TRBJ2-5 NA TRBV7-9 NA CASSPGQRETQYF TGTGCCAGCAGCCCCGGACAGAGGGAGACCCAGTACTTC
TRBJ2-3 NA TRBV18 NA CASSPEDTQYF TGTGCCAGCTCACCAGAGGATACGCAGTATTTT
TRBJ1-2 NA TRBV5-1 TRBD1 CASSDRGTYGYTF TGCGCCAGCAGCGACAGGGGGACCTATGGCTACACCTTC
TRBJ2-7 NA TRBV6-6 NA CASTTTYLPYEQYF TGTGCCAGCACTACGACATACCTTCCCTACGAGCAGTACTTC
TRBJ1-5 NA TRBV6-2/TRBV6-3 NA CASSAGILPNQPQHF TGTGCCAGCAGTGCCGGGATCCTTCCCAATCAGCCCCAGCATTTT
TRBJ2-2 NA TRBV4-1 NA CASSHPFRGSNTGELFF TGCGCCAGCAGCCATCCTTTTAGGGGGTCGAACACCGGGGAGCTGTTTTTT